The rows below give T cell receptor beta chains drawn from one sample of a study of blood T cell repertoires in COVID-19. Here immunoSEQ multiplex PCR was the method, and the copy in TCRdb shows in-frame clones only, minus some. Altogether fewer than 85,000 clones are present, more than 75% being singletons, with the ten largest covering around 21%. Sample: peripheral blood. These receptors all come from a woman older than 75 with active or convalescent COVID-19. CDR3s include the opening cysteine and the closing phenylalanine or tryptophan. A D gene is named only where the DNA matches it firmly. Some rows have no size entry. The others give once, few or many, or a class for an expanded clone.

abundance: few; v_gene: TRBV30; d_gene: NA; j_gene: TRBJ1-6; CDR3nt: TGTGCCTGGAGTGCACTTAAACAGGGTGAGGATAATTCACCCCTCCACTTT; CDR3aa: CAWSALKQGEDNSPLHF
abundance: NA; v_gene: TRBV21-1; d_gene: NA; j_gene: TRBJ2-1; CDR3nt: TGTGCCAGCAGGGCCCTAACCCGGGACAGGGAGAATGAGCAGTTCTTC; CDR3aa: CASRALTRDRENEQFF
abundance: NA; v_gene: TRBV5-1; d_gene: TRBD1; j_gene: TRBJ1-1; CDR3nt: TGCGCCAGCAGCTTGGAGGGGGCGAACACTGAAGCTTTCTTT; CDR3aa: CASSLEGANTEAFF
abundance: many; v_gene: TRBV19; d_gene: NA; j_gene: TRBJ1-1; CDR3nt: TGTGCCAGTAGTATATATGAAGGCGGGGGAGCTTTCTTT; CDR3aa: CASSIYEGGGAFF
abundance: NA; v_gene: TRBV6-5; d_gene: TRBD1; j_gene: TRBJ1-4; CDR3nt: TGTGCCAGCAGTTTGGACAGGGGGCATGAAAAACTGTTTTTT; CDR3aa: CASSLDRGHEKLFF
abundance: NA; v_gene: TRBV5-1; d_gene: TRBD1; j_gene: TRBJ2-2; CDR3nt: TGCGCCAGCAGTACCGGACAGGGGGGGAACACCGGGGAGCTGTTTTTT; CDR3aa: CASSTGQGGNTGELFF
abundance: NA; v_gene: TRBV30; d_gene: NA; j_gene: TRBJ1-5; CDR3nt: TGTGCCTGGAGCAAGCTTGGACAGTCCAATCAGCCCCAGCATTTT; CDR3aa: CAWSKLGQSNQPQHF
abundance: once; v_gene: TRBV6-5; d_gene: NA; j_gene: TRBJ2-7; CDR3nt: TGTGCCAGCACCGGGACAACTGACAGGCAGTACTTC; CDR3aa: CASTGTTDRQYF
abundance: NA; v_gene: TRBV4-1; d_gene: NA; j_gene: TRBJ1-4; CDR3nt: TGCGCCAGCAAGGGGACAACTAATGAAAAACTGTTTTTT; CDR3aa: CASKGTTNEKLFF
abundance: NA; v_gene: TRBV6-6; d_gene: NA; j_gene: TRBJ1-1; CDR3nt: TGTGCCAGCAGCCTGAACAGGGCCACTGAAGCTTTCTTT; CDR3aa: CASSLNRATEAFF
abundance: NA; v_gene: TRBV6-5; d_gene: TRBD1; j_gene: TRBJ1-2; CDR3nt: TGTGCCAGCACCAAGGGACAGGCAAGCTATGGCTACACCTTC; CDR3aa: CASTKGQASYGYTF
abundance: NA; v_gene: TRBV12-3/TRBV12-4; d_gene: TRBD2; j_gene: TRBJ2-7; CDR3nt: TGTGCCAGCAGTTTGTGGCGGGGGGGAGAGCAGTACTTC; CDR3aa: CASSLWRGGEQYF
abundance: NA; v_gene: TRBV25-1; d_gene: TRBD1; j_gene: TRBJ2-7; CDR3nt: TGTGCCAGCACGACAGGGAGTGAGCAGTACTTC; CDR3aa: CASTTGSEQYF
abundance: NA; v_gene: TRBV6-1; d_gene: TRBD2; j_gene: TRBJ2-3; CDR3nt: TGTGCCAGCAGTGAAGGGGGACTAGCGGGGAGTTCGAGCACAGATACGCAGTATTTT; CDR3aa: CASSEGGLAGSSSTDTQYF
abundance: NA; v_gene: TRBV12-3/TRBV12-4; d_gene: NA; j_gene: TRBJ2-7; CDR3nt: TGTGCCAGCACTCGGTCGCCCTACGAGCAGTACTTC; CDR3aa: CASTRSPYEQYF
abundance: few; v_gene: TRBV7-2; d_gene: NA; j_gene: TRBJ2-2; CDR3nt: TGTGCCAGCAGCTTAATAAGAGAAACCGGGGAGCTGTTTTTT; CDR3aa: CASSLIRETGELFF
abundance: NA; v_gene: TRBV15; d_gene: NA; j_gene: TRBJ2-5; CDR3nt: TGTGCCACCAGCAGAGAAGGGGCCCAAGAGACCCAGTACTTC; CDR3aa: CATSREGAQETQYF
abundance: NA; v_gene: TRBV27; d_gene: TRBD1; j_gene: TRBJ2-7; CDR3nt: TGTGCCAGCAGTTTATCCCCGGACAGGGTTGGGGAGCAGTACTTC; CDR3aa: CASSLSPDRVGEQYF
abundance: NA; v_gene: TRBV5-4; d_gene: NA; j_gene: TRBJ1-1; CDR3nt: TGTGCCGTAAGACGGGGGACTGAAGCTTTCTTT; CDR3aa: CAVRRGTEAFF
abundance: NA; v_gene: TRBV4-3; d_gene: TRBD1; j_gene: TRBJ2-5; CDR3nt: TGCGCCAGCAGCCTCATGCGACAGGGAGAGACCCAGTACTTC; CDR3aa: CASSLMRQGETQYF
abundance: few; v_gene: TRBV7-9; d_gene: NA; j_gene: TRBJ1-2; CDR3nt: TGTGCCAGCAGCTTATCAGGACAGCAACGGAACTATGGCTACACCTTC; CDR3aa: CASSLSGQQRNYGYTF
abundance: NA; v_gene: TRBV7-2; d_gene: NA; j_gene: TRBJ2-1; CDR3nt: TGTGCCAGCAGCTTTAGGGACAAGTACAATGAGCAGTTCTTC; CDR3aa: CASSFRDKYNEQFF
abundance: NA; v_gene: TRBV4-3; d_gene: NA; j_gene: TRBJ1-5; CDR3nt: TGCGCCAGCAGCCAAACAGCGGGTCAGCCCCAGCATTTT; CDR3aa: CASSQTAGQPQHF
abundance: NA; v_gene: TRBV10-3; d_gene: NA; j_gene: TRBJ2-6; CDR3nt: TGTGCCACTCCTATAGTTCCTGGGGCCAACGTCCTGACTTTC; CDR3aa: CATPIVPGANVLTF
abundance: NA; v_gene: TRBV5-4; d_gene: NA; j_gene: TRBJ2-1; CDR3nt: TGTGCCAGCAGCCCGCCAGACGCGGGGGAGCAGTTCTTC; CDR3aa: CASSPPDAGEQFF
abundance: NA; v_gene: TRBV2; d_gene: NA; j_gene: TRBJ1-1; CDR3nt: TGTGCCAGCAGATTAGGACAGAACACTGAAGCTTTCTTT; CDR3aa: CASRLGQNTEAFF
abundance: few; v_gene: TRBV5-4; d_gene: NA; j_gene: TRBJ1-6; CDR3nt: TGTGCCAGCAGCCCCCAGGCGGGGGCGGGAAATTCACCCCTCCACTTT; CDR3aa: CASSPQAGAGNSPLHF
abundance: NA; v_gene: TRBV6-1; d_gene: TRBD1; j_gene: TRBJ1-6; CDR3nt: TGTGCCAGCAGTGATACGGGACAGAATAATTCACCCCTCCACTTT; CDR3aa: CASSDTGQNNSPLHF